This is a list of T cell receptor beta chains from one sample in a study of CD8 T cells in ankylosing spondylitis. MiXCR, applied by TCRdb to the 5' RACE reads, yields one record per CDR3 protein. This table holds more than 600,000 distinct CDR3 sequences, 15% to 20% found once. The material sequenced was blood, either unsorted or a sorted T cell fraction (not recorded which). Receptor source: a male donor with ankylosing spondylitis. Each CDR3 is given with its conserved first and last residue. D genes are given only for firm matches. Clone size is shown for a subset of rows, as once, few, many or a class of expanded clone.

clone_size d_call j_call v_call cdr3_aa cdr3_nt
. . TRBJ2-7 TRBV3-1 CASSHPGTGAKQYF TGTGCCAGCAGCCATCCCGGGACTGGAGCCAAGCAGTACTTC
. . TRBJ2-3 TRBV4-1 CASSQIAGDGTDTQYF TGCGCCAGCAGCCAAATAGCCGGGGACGGCACAGATACGCAGTATTTT
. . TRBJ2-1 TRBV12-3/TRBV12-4 CASSSPFHNEQFF TGTGCCAGCAGCTCACCATTCCACAATGAGCAGTTCTTC
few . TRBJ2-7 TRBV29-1 CSVGTGTQSSYEQYF TGCAGCGTTGGGACCGGGACTCAAAGCTCCTACGAGCAGTACTTC
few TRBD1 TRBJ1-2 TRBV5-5 CASSPGPGGSYGYTF TGTGCCAGCAGCCCCGGGCCAGGGGGCTCCTATGGCTACACCTTC
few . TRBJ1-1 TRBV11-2 CASSQRTVNTEAFF TGTGCCAGCAGCCAGAGGACAGTGAACACTGAAGCTTTCTTT
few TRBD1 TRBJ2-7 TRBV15 CATSRDGQAAGYEQYF TGTGCCACCAGCAGGGACGGACAGGCGGCGGGTTACGAGCAGTACTTC
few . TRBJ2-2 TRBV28 CASSEYRNRNGELFF TGTGCCAGCAGTGAGTACAGGAACAGGAACGGGGAGCTGTTTTTT
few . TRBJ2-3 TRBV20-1 CSARDTRRGNTQYF TGCAGTGCTCGGGATACCAGGCGCGGAAATACGCAGTATTTT
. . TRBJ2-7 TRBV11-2 CASSFDADSYEQYF TGTGCCAGCAGCTTCGACGCTGACTCCTACGAGCAGTACTTC
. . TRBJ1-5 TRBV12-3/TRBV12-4 CASRGFHQPQHF TGTGCCAGCAGGGGCTTCCACCAGCCCCAGCATTTT
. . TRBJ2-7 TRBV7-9 CASSPQRQHILYEQYF TGTGCCAGCAGCCCTCAGAGACAGCACATCCTCTACGAGCAGTACTTC
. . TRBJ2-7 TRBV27 CASSLRPSSVPYEQYF TGTGCCAGCAGTTTACGGCCCTCAAGTGTTCCCTACGAGCAGTACTTC
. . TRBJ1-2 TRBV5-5 CASRRDFNYGYTF TGTGCCAGCAGGCGGGACTTTAACTATGGCTACACCTTC
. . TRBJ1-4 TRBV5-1 CASSLGPPGEKLFF TGCGCCAGCAGCTTGGGTCCGCCCGGAGAAAAACTGTTTTTT
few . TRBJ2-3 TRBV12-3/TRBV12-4 CASSFHLIQGRADTQYF TGTGCCAGCAGTTTTCACCTCATCCAGGGGCGGGCAGATACGCAGTATTTT
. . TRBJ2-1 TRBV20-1 CSATLGYNEQFF TGCAGTGCTACACTGGGCTACAATGAGCAGTTCTTC
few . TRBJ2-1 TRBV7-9 CASSPRRGYSYNEQFF TGTGCCAGCAGCCCCCGACGGGGATACTCCTACAATGAGCAGTTCTTC
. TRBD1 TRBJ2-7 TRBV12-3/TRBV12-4 CASSDRDPNYEQYF TGTGCCAGCAGTGACAGGGATCCGAACTACGAGCAGTACTTC
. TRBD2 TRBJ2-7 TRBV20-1 CSARLAGGPLYEQYF TGCAGTGCTAGACTAGCGGGAGGGCCTCTATACGAGCAGTACTTC
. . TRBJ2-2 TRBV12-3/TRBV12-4 CASRNTPGTGELFF TGTGCCAGCAGAAACACCCCAGGGACCGGGGAGCTGTTTTTT
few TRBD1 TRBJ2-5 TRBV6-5 CASNRGQETQYF TGTGCCAGTAACAGGGGCCAAGAGACCCAGTACTTC
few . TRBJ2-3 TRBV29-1 CSARPGLVTDTQYF TGCAGCGCCCGACCGGGACTTGTAACAGATACGCAGTATTTT
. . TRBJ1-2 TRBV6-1 CASSDYFYTF TGTGCCAGCAGTGATTATTTCTACACCTTC
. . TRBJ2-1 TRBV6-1 CASSEGAGAARPQFF TGTGCCAGCAGTGAAGGGGCGGGGGCCGCCCGACCGCAGTTCTTC
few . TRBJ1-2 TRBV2 CARRAGNINYGYTF TGTGCCAGGAGAGCGGGAAATATTAACTATGGCTACACCTTC
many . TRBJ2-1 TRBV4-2 CASSLSSNEQFF TGTGCCAGCAGCCTCTCCAGCAATGAGCAGTTCTTC
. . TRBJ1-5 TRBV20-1 CSATMGVNQPQHF TGCAGTGCTACCATGGGGGTCAATCAGCCCCAGCATTTT
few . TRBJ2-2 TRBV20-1 CSARDETGELFF TGCAGTGCTAGAGATGAAACCGGGGAGCTGTTTTTT
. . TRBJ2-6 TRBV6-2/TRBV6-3 CASTGLSGANVLTF TGTGCCAGCACGGGACTCTCTGGGGCCAACGTCCTGACTTTC
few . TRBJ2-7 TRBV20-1 CSARDGRGYEQYF TGCAGTGCTAGAGATGGCAGGGGCTACGAGCAGTACTTC
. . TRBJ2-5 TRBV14 CASSQRIQETQYF TGTGCCAGCAGCCAAAGGATTCAAGAGACCCAGTACTTC
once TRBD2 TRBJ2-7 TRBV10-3 CAISGAGEQYF TGTGCCATCAGTGGAGCGGGAGAGCAGTACTTC
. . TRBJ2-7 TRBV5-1 CASRGAGQGPYEQYF TGCGCCAGCAGGGGGGCCGGGCAGGGTCCCTACGAGCAGTACTTC
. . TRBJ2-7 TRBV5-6 CASSMSGTSHYEQYF TGTGCCAGCAGCATGTCCGGGACGTCACACTACGAGCAGTACTTC
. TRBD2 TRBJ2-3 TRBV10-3 CAISESIGGAKDTQYF TGTGCCATCAGTGAGTCGATCGGGGGGGCCAAAGATACGCAGTATTTT
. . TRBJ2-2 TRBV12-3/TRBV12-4 CASSPDASGERTGELFF TGTGCCAGCAGTCCAGACGCCTCGGGAGAAAGAACCGGGGAGCTGTTTTTT
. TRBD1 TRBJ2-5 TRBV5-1 CASSFGTAKETQYF TGCGCCAGCAGCTTTGGGACAGCAAAAGAGACCCAGTACTTC
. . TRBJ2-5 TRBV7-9 CASSVLEVTQYF TGTGCCAGCAGCGTCCTCGAGGTGACCCAGTACTTC
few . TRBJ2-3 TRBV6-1 CASSDVGASTDTQYF TGTGCCAGCAGTGATGTCGGGGCCAGCACAGATACGCAGTATTTT
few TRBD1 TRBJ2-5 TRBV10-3 CAISESFGTVQETQYF TGTGCCATCAGTGAGTCTTTCGGGACAGTCCAAGAGACCCAGTACTTC
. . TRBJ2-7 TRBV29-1 CSVVVNTYEQYF TGCAGCGTTGTTGTGAATACCTACGAGCAGTACTTC
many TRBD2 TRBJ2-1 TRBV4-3 CASSQDPRTSYEQFF TGCGCCAGCAGCCAAGATCCTAGGACTAGCTATGAGCAGTTCTTC
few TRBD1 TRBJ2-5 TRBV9 CASSVAADRFQETQYF TGTGCCAGCAGCGTAGCCGCGGACAGGTTCCAAGAGACCCAGTACTTC
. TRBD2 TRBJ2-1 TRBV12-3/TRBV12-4 CASSLPTSGRNEQFF TGTGCCAGCAGTTTACCGACTAGCGGGAGAAATGAGCAGTTCTTC
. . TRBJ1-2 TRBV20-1 CSARPGPQGYTF TGCAGTGCTAGGCCGGGACCTCAGGGCTACACCTTC
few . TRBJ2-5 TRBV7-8 CASSLEAGRPTRAQYF TGTGCCAGCAGCTTAGAGGCAGGGAGGCCCACAAGGGCCCAGTACTTC
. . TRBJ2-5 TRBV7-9 CASSPRSEETQYF TGTGCCAGCAGCCCCCGGTCCGAAGAGACCCAGTACTTC
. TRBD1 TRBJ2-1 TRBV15 CATSRPRTGGNEQFF TGTGCCACCAGCAGACCCAGGACAGGGGGCAATGAGCAGTTCTTC
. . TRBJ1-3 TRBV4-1 CASSQLPIGGNTIYF TGCGCCAGCAGCCAACTCCCCATCGGGGGAAACACCATATATTTT
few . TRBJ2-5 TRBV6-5 CASSYQGQLQETQYF TGTGCCAGCAGTTACCAAGGACAGCTACAAGAGACCCAGTACTTC
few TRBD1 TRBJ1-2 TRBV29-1 CSVEVWQGDGYTF TGCAGCGTTGAAGTGTGGCAGGGGGATGGCTACACCTTC
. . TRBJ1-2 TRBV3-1 CASSQGGGSNYGYTF TGTGCCAGCAGCCAAGGGGGGGGTTCTAACTATGGCTACACCTTC
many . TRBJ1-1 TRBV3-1 CASSQVGTEAFF TGCGCCAGCAGCCAAGTAGGGACTGAAGCTTTCTTT
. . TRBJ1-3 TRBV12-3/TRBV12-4 CACESGNTIYF TGTGCCTGCGAGTCTGGAAACACCATATATTTT
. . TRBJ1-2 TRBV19 CASSRGPTRDGYTF TGTGCCAGTAGTCGCGGACCAACTAGGGATGGCTACACCTTC